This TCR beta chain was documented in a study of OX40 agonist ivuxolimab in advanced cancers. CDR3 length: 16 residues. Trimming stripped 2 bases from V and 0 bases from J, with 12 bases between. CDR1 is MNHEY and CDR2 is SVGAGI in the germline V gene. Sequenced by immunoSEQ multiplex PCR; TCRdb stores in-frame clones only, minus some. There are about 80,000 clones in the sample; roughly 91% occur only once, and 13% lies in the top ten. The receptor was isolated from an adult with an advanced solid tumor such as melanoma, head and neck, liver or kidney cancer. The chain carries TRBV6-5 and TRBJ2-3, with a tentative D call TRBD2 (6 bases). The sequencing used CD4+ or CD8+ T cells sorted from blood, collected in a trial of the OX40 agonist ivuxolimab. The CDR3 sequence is CASSYVAGLSTDTQYF. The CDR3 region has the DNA TGTGCCAGCAGTTACGTAGCAGGACTAAGCACAGATACGCAGTATTTT.